Shown below are 16 T cell receptor beta chains from a single sample sequenced in a study of identifying expanded T cells in peripheral blood. Sequencing was performed with immunoSEQ multiplex PCR; in TCRdb, only in-frame clones are kept and a portion is missing. The top ten clones hold about 17% of a sample with 90,000 to 120,000 clones, 85% to 90% of them seen once. Sequences were obtained from blood. The receptors come from a person aged 18 to 75 in good health.

The rearrangement joins TRBV7-2 to TRBJ2-1, with 8 bases aligning to TRBD2. The germline CDR1 and CDR2 sequences are SGHTA and FQGNSA. The V segment lost 2 bases and the J segment 10 bases; nucleotides outside the gene matches: 10. The CDR3 contains 15 residues. DNA of the CDR3: TGTGCCAGCAGCTTACAACGGGGGGGATTCAAGGAGCAGTTCTTC. As protein: CASSLQRGGFKEQFF.

This chain links TRBV9 with TRBJ2-3; TRBD2 might be the D (7 bases). This CDR3 has 19 amino acids. The V gene lost 0 bases and the J gene lost 0 bases, with 20 bases spanning the gap. From germline, CDR1 is SGDLS and CDR2 YYNGEE. In DNA form, the CDR3 reads TGTGCCAGCAGCGTAGACATCCTGGGGGGGGCAGGGAGCACAGATACGCAGTATTTT. Translating it yields CASSVDILGGAGSTDTQYF.

V is TRBV9 and J is TRBJ1-2; maybe TRBD1 (6 bases). This CDR3 is built from 14 residues. V shed 0 bases and J shed 7 bases, with 13 bases lying between them. Germline V lookup: CDR1 SGDLS, CDR2 YYNGEE. CDR3 residues: CASSVAAGDGGYTF. The CDR3 coding sequence is TGTGCCAGCAGCGTAGCTGCAGGGGACGGTGGCTACACCTTC.

J is TRBJ2-5 and V is TRBV9; maybe TRBD2 (6 bases). V shed 3 bases and J shed 5 bases, with 14 bases lying between them. CDR3 size: 14 residues. Germline V gene lookup returns CDR1 SGDLS and CDR2 YYNGEE. CDR3 sequence reads: CASSATVGGETQYF. Written as DNA, the CDR3 is TGTGCCAGCAGCGCCACGGTTGGGGGGGAGACCCAGTACTTC.

This rearrangement joins TRBV18 to TRBJ2-3, with D tentatively TRBD2 (7 bases). CDR1 KGHSH and CDR2 LQKENI come from the germline V gene. V was trimmed by 2 bases and J by 0 bases, leaving 12 bases between them. This CDR3 is built from 16 residues. The CDR3 DNA follows: TGTGCCAGCTCACCAATGGGGGGGACAAGCACAGATACGCAGTATTTT. Translated: CASSPMGGTSTDTQYF.

In its sample, this clone was seen once. The rearrangement uses TRBV29-1 and TRBJ2-3; TRBD1 aligns across 9 bases. The germline V gene encodes CDR1 SQVTM and CDR2 ANQGSEA. After removal of 7 bases from V and 6 bases from J, the junction contained 11 bases not matched to a gene. The CDR3 has 14 residues. CDR3: CSAMPGTGWDTQYF. CDR3 nucleotides: TGCAGCGCCATGCCCGGGACAGGGTGGGATACGCAGTATTTT.

The chain joins TRBV2 to TRBJ2-7, with no clear D. Germline CDR1 and CDR2: SNHLY and FYNNEI. This CDR3 has 12 amino acids. V was trimmed by 2 bases and J by 4 bases, leaving 6 bases between them. In DNA form, the CDR3 reads TGTGCCAGCAGTGAATCGCAGTACGAGCAGTACTTC. Amino acid sequence: CASSESQYEQYF.

V gene TRBV21-1 combines with J gene TRBJ2-2. TRBV21-1 is a listed pseudogene. CDR3 length: 13 amino acids. CDR3 sequence: CASSKGGIGELFF. CDR3 DNA: TGTGCCAGCAGCAAAGGGGGAATCGGGGAGCTGTTTTTT.

J is TRBJ2-1 and V is TRBV7-8, with 11 bases identical to TRBD2. This CDR3 has 16 residues. Unmatched junction bases numbered 10, after V lost 5 bases and J lost 7 bases. CDR1 is SGHVS and CDR2 is FQNEAQ in the germline V gene. CDR3 DNA: TGTGCCAGCAGCCTTCTAGCGGGGGGATGGTCGAATGAGCAGTTCTTC. Protein product: CASSLLAGGWSNEQFF.

V is TRBV5-1 and J is TRBJ2-3; D not certain. CDR3 length: 12 amino acids. V lost 4 bases and J 3 bases, leaving 6 bases between the germline ends. From germline, CDR1 is SGHRS and CDR2 YFSETQ. The chain's CDR3 is CASSRPTDTQYF. The DNA for the CDR3 is TGCGCCAGCAGCCGACCGACAGATACGCAGTATTTT.

This chain connects TRBV4-3 to TRBJ2-7, with D possibly matching TRBD2 (6 bases). CDR1 is LGHNA, CDR2 YSLEER, per germline. This CDR3 spans 15 amino acids. V was pared by 0 bases and J by 2 bases, with 11 bases between. This CDR3 reads CASSQDRDFAYEQYF. The CDR3 bases are TGCGCCAGCAGCCAAGATCGGGACTTCGCCTACGAGCAGTACTTC.

A single count supports this clone. V is TRBV7-8 and J is TRBJ1-5; D is unresolved. The CDR3 sequence is 13 residues long. Trimming shortened V by 0 bases and J by 7 bases, and 7 bases separated the two germline ends. The germline V gene encodes CDR1 SGHVS and CDR2 FQNEAQ. The DNA of the CDR3 is TGTGCCAGCAGCTTAGCGTCAGGACAGCCCCAGCATTTT. Its translation: CASSLASGQPQHF.

This chain connects TRBV9 to TRBJ2-3, with D possibly being TRBD2 (7 bases). This CDR3 region has 15 residues. V was shortened by 6 bases and J by 3 bases, with 17 bases between the two germline ends. Looked up from germline, CDR1 is SGDLS and CDR2 is YYNGEE. Written as DNA, the CDR3 is TGTGCCAGCACTCCCGGGGGGCGGAGGACAGATACGCAGTATTTT. Translation: CASTPGGRRTDTQYF.

This CDR3 reads CASSPPAADNNEQFF. CDR3 bases: TGTGCCAGCTCACCCCCCGCGGCCGATAACAATGAGCAGTTCTTC. J is TRBJ2-1 and V is TRBV18; the D is unclear. CDR1 is KGHSH, CDR2 LQKENI, per germline. V lost 3 bases and J lost 5, with 14 bases in between. This CDR3 has 15 residues.

CDR3 loop: CASSFGTAGTEAFF. The CDR3, as DNA: TGCGCCAGCAGCTTCGGGACAGCCGGCACTGAAGCTTTCTTT. The rearrangement uses TRBV5-1 and TRBJ1-1, with TRBD1 identical over 7 bases. Per the germline V gene, CDR1 is SGHRS and CDR2 is YFSETQ. The CDR3 has 14 amino acids. The junction had 5 bases not matched to a gene; V was cut back by 2 bases and J by 4 bases.

CDR3 protein: CAAAGTSGGQETQYF. The DNA for the CDR3 is TGTGCCGCCGCGGGGACCAGCGGGGGGCAAGAGACCCAGTACTTC. V usage is TRBV10-3 and J usage is TRBJ2-5; TRBD2 matches at 9 bases. Germline CDR1 reads ENHRY; CDR2 reads SYGVKD. This CDR3 region has 15 residues. V dropped 11 bases and J dropped 2; count of bases not matched to a gene: 12.